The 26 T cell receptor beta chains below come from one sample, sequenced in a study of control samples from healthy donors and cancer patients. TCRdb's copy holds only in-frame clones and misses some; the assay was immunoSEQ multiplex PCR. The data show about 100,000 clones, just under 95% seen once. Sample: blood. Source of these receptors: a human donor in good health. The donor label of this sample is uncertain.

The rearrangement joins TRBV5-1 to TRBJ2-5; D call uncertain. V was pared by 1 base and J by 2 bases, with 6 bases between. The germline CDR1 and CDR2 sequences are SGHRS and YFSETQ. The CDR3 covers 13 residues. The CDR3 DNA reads TGCGCCAGCAGCTTGAAGGTACAAGAGACCCAGTACTTC. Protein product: CASSLKVQETQYF.

For the CDR3, the DNA is TGTGCCAGCAGCGTACATAACAGGGGTTTAACTGAGCAGTTCTTC. Protein: CASSVHNRGLTEQFF. The chain uses TRBV7-9 and TRBJ2-1; 7 bases map to TRBD1. The CDR3 is 15 residues long. Germline-derived CDR1 and CDR2 are SEHNR and FQNEAQ (reference sequence). Trimming took 5 bases from V and 9 from J; bases not matched to a gene: 13.

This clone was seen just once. The CDR3 nucleotides are TGCGCCAGCAGGCTGAGGGGGCGCGGAATTCCGGAGACCCAGTACTTC. Protein product: CASRLRGRGIPETQYF. The rearrangement links TRBV10-2 to TRBJ2-5; 7 bases align to TRBD1. CDR3 length: 16 amino acids. V trimming: 6 bases; J trimming: 5 bases; junction bases outside the gene matches: 15. CDR1 is WSHSY and CDR2 is SAAADI in the germline V gene.

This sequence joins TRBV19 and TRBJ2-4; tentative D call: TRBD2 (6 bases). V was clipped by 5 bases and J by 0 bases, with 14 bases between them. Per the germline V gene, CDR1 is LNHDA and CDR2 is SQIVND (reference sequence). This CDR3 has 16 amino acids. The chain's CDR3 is CASSGGTAAAKNIQYF. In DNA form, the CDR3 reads TGTGCCAGTAGTGGGGGGACCGCGGCAGCCAAAAACATTCAGTACTTC.

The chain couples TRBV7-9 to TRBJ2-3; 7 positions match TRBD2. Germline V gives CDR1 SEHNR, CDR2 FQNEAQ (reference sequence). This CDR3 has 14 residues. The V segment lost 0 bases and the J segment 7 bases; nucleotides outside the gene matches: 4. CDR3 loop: CASSLAGRGNTQYF. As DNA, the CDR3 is TGTGCCAGCAGCTTAGCTGGGCGGGGGAATACGCAGTATTTT.

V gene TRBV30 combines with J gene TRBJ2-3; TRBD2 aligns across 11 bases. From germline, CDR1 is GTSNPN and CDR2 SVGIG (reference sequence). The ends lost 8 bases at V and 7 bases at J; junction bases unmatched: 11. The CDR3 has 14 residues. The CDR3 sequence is CAGGLAGGSYTQYF. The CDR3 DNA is TGTGCCGGAGGGCTAGCGGGGGGATCGTATACGCAGTATTTT.

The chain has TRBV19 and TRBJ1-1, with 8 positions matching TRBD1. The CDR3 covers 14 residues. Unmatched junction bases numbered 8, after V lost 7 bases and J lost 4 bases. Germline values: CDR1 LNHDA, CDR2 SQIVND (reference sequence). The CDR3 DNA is TGTGCCAGTAATGGACAGGGATTGGTCACTGAAGCTTTCTTT. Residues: CASNGQGLVTEAFF.

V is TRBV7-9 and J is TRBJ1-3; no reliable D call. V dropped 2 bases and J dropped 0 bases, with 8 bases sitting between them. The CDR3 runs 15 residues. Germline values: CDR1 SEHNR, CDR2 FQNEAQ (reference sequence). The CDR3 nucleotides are TGTGCCAGCAGCTTAAACACAAACTCTGGAAACACCATATATTTT. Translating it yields CASSLNTNSGNTIYF.

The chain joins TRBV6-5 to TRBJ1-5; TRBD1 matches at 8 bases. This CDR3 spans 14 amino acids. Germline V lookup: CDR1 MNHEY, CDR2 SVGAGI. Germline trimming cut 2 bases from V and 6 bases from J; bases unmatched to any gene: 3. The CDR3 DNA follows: TGTGCCAGCAGTTACCGGACAGGGTTTCAGCCCCAGCATTTT. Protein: CASSYRTGFQPQHF.

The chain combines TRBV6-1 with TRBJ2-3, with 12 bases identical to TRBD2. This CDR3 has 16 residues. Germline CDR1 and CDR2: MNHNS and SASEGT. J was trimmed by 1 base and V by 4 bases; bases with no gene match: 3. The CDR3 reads CASSGLAGAGTDTQYF. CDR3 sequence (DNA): TGTGCCAGCAGTGGACTAGCGGGGGCGGGCACAGATACGCAGTATTTT.

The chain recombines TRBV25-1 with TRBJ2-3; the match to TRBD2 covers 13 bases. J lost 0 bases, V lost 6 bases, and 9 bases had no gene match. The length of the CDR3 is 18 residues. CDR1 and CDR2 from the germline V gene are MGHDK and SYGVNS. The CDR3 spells CASSKLAGGPPSTDTQYF. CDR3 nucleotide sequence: TGTGCCAGCAGCAAACTAGCGGGGGGGCCTCCTAGCACAGATACGCAGTATTTT.

CDR3 in amino acids: CASSDGQARQPQHF. CDR3 nucleotide sequence: TGTGCCAGCAGTGACGGACAGGCCCGGCAGCCCCAGCATTTT. This chain links TRBV6-1 with TRBJ1-5, with 7 bases lining up with TRBD1. The length of the CDR3 is 14 residues. CDR1 and CDR2 from the germline V gene are MNHNS and SASEGT. V dropped 3 bases and J dropped 7; count of bases not matched to a gene: 6.

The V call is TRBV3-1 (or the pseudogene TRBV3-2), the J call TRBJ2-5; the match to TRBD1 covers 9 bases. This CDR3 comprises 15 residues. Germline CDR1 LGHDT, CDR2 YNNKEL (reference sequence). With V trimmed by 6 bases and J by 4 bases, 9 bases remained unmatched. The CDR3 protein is CASSLGTGRGETQYF. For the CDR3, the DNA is TGTGCCAGCAGTTTAGGGACAGGGCGAGGAGAGACCCAGTACTTC.

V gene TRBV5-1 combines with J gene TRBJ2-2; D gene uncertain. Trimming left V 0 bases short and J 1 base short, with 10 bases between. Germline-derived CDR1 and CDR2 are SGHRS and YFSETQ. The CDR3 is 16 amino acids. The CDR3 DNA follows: TGCGCCAGCAGCTTGGCCAAAACGGGGAACACCGGGGAGCTGTTTTTT. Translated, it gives CASSLAKTGNTGELFF.

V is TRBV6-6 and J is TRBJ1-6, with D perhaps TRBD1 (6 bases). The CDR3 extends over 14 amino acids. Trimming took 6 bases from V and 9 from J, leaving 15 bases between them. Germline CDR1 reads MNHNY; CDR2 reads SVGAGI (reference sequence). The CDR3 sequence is CASRSRGQSSPLHF. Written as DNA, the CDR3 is TGTGCCAGCAGGTCGCGAGGACAGAGTTCACCCCTCCACTTT.

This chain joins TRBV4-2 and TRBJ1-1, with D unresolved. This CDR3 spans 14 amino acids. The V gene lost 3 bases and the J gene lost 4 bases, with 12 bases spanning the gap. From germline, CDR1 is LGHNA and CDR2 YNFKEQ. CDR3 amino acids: CASSQQQSGTEAFF. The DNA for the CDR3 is TGTGCCAGCAGCCAGCAACAGAGCGGCACTGAAGCTTTCTTT.

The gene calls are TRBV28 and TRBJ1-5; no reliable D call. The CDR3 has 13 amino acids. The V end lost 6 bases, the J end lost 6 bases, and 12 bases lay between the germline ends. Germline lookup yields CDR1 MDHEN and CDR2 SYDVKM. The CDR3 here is CASSETGRQPQHF. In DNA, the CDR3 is TGTGCCAGCAGCGAAACTGGGCGTCAGCCCCAGCATTTT.

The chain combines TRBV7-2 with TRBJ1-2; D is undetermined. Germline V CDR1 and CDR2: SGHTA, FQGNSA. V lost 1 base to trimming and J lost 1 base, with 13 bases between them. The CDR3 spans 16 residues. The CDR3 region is CASSLEGGKINYGYTF. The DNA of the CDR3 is TGTGCCAGCAGCTTAGAGGGCGGGAAGATTAACTATGGCTACACCTTC.

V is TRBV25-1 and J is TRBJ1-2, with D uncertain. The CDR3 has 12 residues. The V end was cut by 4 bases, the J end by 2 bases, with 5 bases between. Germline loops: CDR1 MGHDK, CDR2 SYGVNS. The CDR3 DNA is TGTGCCAGCAGTGTGGGGAACTATGGCTACACCTTC. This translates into CASSVGNYGYTF.

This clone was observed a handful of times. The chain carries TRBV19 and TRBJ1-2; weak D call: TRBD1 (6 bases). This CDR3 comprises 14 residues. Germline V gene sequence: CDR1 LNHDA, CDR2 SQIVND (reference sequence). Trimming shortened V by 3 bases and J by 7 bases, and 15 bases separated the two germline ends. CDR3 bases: TGTGCCAGTAGTATTACGGCAGGGGAGGGTGGCTACACCTTC. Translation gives CASSITAGEGGYTF.

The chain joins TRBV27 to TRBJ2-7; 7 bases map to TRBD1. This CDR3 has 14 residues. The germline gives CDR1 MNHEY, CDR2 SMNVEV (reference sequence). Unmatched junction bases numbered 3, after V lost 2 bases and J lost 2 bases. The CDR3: CASSLNTGAYEQYF. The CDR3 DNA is TGTGCCAGCAGTTTAAATACAGGGGCCTACGAGCAGTACTTC.

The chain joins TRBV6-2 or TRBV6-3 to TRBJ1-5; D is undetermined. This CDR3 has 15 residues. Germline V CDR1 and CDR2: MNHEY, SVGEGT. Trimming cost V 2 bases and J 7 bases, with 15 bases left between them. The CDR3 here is CASSYSGRFGQPQHF. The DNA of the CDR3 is TGTGCCAGCAGTTACAGCGGGAGGTTTGGACAGCCCCAGCATTTT.

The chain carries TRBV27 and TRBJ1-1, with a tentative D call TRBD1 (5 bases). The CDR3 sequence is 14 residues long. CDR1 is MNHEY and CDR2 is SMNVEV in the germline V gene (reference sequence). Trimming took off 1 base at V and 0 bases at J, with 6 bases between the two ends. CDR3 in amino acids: CASSLWGVNTEAFF. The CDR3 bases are TGTGCCAGCAGTTTATGGGGCGTGAACACTGAAGCTTTCTTT.

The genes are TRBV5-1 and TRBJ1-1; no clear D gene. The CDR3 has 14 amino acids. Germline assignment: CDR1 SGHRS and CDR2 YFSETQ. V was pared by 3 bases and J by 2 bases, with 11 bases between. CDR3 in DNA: TGCGCCAGCAGCTCCTTACGGGGAAACACTGAAGCTTTCTTT. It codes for CASSSLRGNTEAFF.

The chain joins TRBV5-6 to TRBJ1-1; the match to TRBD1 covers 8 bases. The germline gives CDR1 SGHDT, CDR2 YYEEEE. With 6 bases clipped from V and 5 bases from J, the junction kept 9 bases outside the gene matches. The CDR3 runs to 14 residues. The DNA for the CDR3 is TGTGCCAGCACCGAGACAGGGGTGGGGACTGAAGCTTTCTTT. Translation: CASTETGVGTEAFF.

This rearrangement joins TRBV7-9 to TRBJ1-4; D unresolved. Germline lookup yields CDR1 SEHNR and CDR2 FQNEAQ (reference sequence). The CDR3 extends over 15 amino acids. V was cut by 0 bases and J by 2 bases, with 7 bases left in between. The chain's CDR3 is CASSLAGFTNEKLFF. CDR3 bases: TGTGCCAGCAGCTTAGCAGGGTTCACTAATGAAAAACTGTTTTTT.